The 18 T cell receptor beta chains in this list originate from one sample, sequenced in a study of blood T cell repertoires in COVID-19. The data were produced by immunoSEQ multiplex PCR, yet TCRdb's version contains in-frame clones alone and is incomplete. The table lists roughly 150,000 clones, under 90% of them singletons. Sequencing was done on a sample of PBMCs or T cells enriched from blood (not recorded which). The source is a man aged 50-59 years in a cohort exposed to, infected with or recovered from COVID-19 (not recorded which).

This rearrangement joins TRBV9 to TRBJ2-7; 16 positions match TRBD2. V shed 3 bases, J shed 0 bases, and the junction held 6 bases outside the gene matches. Looked up from germline, CDR1 is SGDLS and CDR2 is YYNGEE. The CDR3 totals 18 residues. This chain's CDR3 is CASSEGTSGRVRSYEQYF. In nucleotides, the CDR3 is TGTGCCAGCAGCGAGGGGACTAGCGGGAGGGTGCGCTCCTACGAGCAGTACTTC.

The chain recombines TRBV11-2 with TRBJ2-1; 8 nucleotides align to TRBD2. Germline V CDR1 and CDR2: SGHAT, FQNNGV. This CDR3 is built from 16 residues. Trimming removed 7 bases from V and 4 bases from J; junction bases left unmatched: 12. The CDR3 sequence: CASTQIGGGRYNEQFF. For the CDR3, the DNA is TGTGCCAGCACTCAAATCGGCGGGGGGAGATACAATGAGCAGTTCTTC.

Only one count was recorded for this clone. The chain employs TRBV27 and TRBJ2-1; 11 bases are shared with TRBD1. This CDR3 has 15 residues. V gave up 4 bases and J gave up 4 bases; unmatched junction bases: 3. The germline V gene encodes CDR1 MNHEY and CDR2 SMNVEV (reference sequence). The CDR3 spells CASSSGTGGYNEQFF. CDR3 sequence (DNA): TGTGCCAGCAGTTCCGGGACAGGGGGTTACAATGAGCAGTTCTTC.

The chain links TRBV7-9 to TRBJ1-1; D not certain. The CDR3 has 15 residues. Germline assignment: CDR1 SEHNR and CDR2 FQNEAQ (reference sequence). Trimming pared 2 bases from V and 0 bases from J, leaving 10 bases between. CDR3 loop: CASSLLSGLNTEAFF. The CDR3 coding sequence is TGTGCCAGCAGCTTACTCTCAGGATTGAACACTGAAGCTTTCTTT.

The chain joins TRBV10-2 to TRBJ1-2; D might be TRBD1 (6 bases). Germline V gene sequence: CDR1 WSHSY, CDR2 SAAADI. The CDR3 is 13 amino acids. V gave up 5 bases and J gave up 5 bases, with 12 bases separating them. The CDR3 DNA reads TGCGCCAGCAGTCAGGGGATCCGGTATGGCTACACCTTC. Protein: CASSQGIRYGYTF.

This clone was seen more than once but under ten times. The rearrangement links TRBV29-1 to TRBJ2-7, with 8 bases fitting TRBD1. Germline CDR1 reads SQVTM; CDR2 reads ANQGSEA. V lost 5 bases to trimming and J lost 4 bases; unmatched junction nucleotides: 7. The CDR3 has 13 amino acids. The CDR3 loop is CSVLGRGLYEQYF. The DNA of the CDR3 is TGCAGCGTTCTAGGCAGGGGGCTTTACGAGCAGTACTTC.

V usage is TRBV7-9 and J usage is TRBJ2-5; possibly TRBD2 for D (5 bases). V lost 5 bases and J lost 5, with 18 bases in between. The CDR3 loop spans 15 amino acids. The germline V gene has CDR1 SEHNR and CDR2 FQNEAQ (reference sequence). The CDR3 here is CASSAYEGAWETQYF. The CDR3 nucleotides are TGTGCCAGCAGCGCCTACGAGGGAGCTTGGGAGACCCAGTACTTC.

The genes are TRBV7-2 and TRBJ2-7; no clear D. The germline V gene encodes CDR1 SGHTA and CDR2 FQGNSA. CDR3 size: 12 residues. Trimming left V 6 bases short and J 3 bases short, with 9 bases between. The CDR3 DNA follows: TGTGCCAGCAGACAGTATGACTACGAGCAGTACTTC. It is translated as CASRQYDYEQYF.

The chain has TRBV19 and TRBJ2-2, with TRBD2 identical over 10 bases. The CDR3 runs 15 residues. CDR1 is LNHDA and CDR2 is SQIVND in the germline V gene (reference sequence). V lost 6 bases and J lost 5; bases outside the gene matches: 6. As DNA, the CDR3 is TGTGCCAGTAGCCTCGTAGCGGGAGGTACCGGGGAGCTGTTTTTT. Translated, it gives CASSLVAGGTGELFF.

The chain couples TRBV10-3 to TRBJ2-6; D not resolved. Germline V gene lookup returns CDR1 ENHRY and CDR2 SYGVKD. V was trimmed by 0 bases and J by 8 bases, leaving 8 bases between them. This CDR3 region has 14 residues. The CDR3 sequence is CAISESTRPNVLTF. CDR3 nucleotides: TGTGCCATCAGTGAGTCGACCAGGCCCAACGTCCTGACTTTC.

The chain uses TRBV28 and TRBJ1-4; 7 bases match TRBD1. Trimming at V came to 7 bases and at J to 3 bases, leaving 5 bases not matched to a gene. The germline gives CDR1 MDHEN, CDR2 SYDVKM. This CDR3 has 14 amino acids. This CDR3 reads CASTRGASNEKLFF. CDR3 nucleotides: TGTGCCAGCACCAGGGGGGCATCTAATGAAAAACTGTTTTTT.

This clone appeared once. The chain recombines TRBV5-6 with TRBJ1-5, with D uncertain. Looked up from germline, CDR1 is SGHDT and CDR2 is YYEEEE. V lost 0 bases, J lost 5 bases, and 6 bases lay in between. CDR3 length: 13 amino acids. For the CDR3, the DNA is TGTGCCAGCAGCTTGGGCAGCGATCAGCCCCAGCATTTT. Amino acids: CASSLGSDQPQHF.

The J gene is TRBJ2-3, the V gene TRBV6-4; TRBD2 aligns across 9 bases. The CDR3 runs to 20 residues. CDR1 MRHNA and CDR2 SNTAGT come from the germline V gene. V was pared by 4 bases and J by 0 bases, with 17 bases of the junction left unmatched. CDR3 sequence reads: CASSGPSGTFDLTSTDTQYF. The CDR3 DNA reads as TGTGCCAGCAGTGGACCTAGCGGGACCTTCGACTTGACTAGCACAGATACGCAGTATTTT.

The chain is built from TRBV27 and TRBJ1-1, with D maybe TRBD1 (5 bases). The germline V gene has CDR1 MNHEY and CDR2 SMNVEV (reference sequence). The CDR3 has 15 amino acids. Trimming took 5 bases from V and 5 from J, leaving 18 bases between them. The chain's CDR3 is CASSLALGGRTEAFF. CDR3 bases: TGTGCCAGCAGTCTCGCTCTCGGGGGGAGGACTGAAGCTTTCTTT.

This chain links TRBV16 with TRBJ1-3; D uncertain. Looked up from germline, CDR1 is KGHSY and CDR2 is FQNENV. V was shortened by 4 bases and J by 0 bases, with 13 bases between the two germline ends. This CDR3 has 16 residues. The CDR3 here is CASSPLSYYSGNTIYF. CDR3 nucleotides: TGTGCCAGCAGCCCATTATCTTACTACTCTGGAAACACCATATATTTT.

The chain employs TRBV6-2 or TRBV6-3 and TRBJ1-2; D remains ambiguous. The CDR3 runs to 14 residues. V was shortened by 5 bases and J by 4 bases, with 14 bases between the two germline ends. Germline V gives CDR1 MNHEY, CDR2 SVGEGT. The CDR3 spells CASSPPQEPYGYTF. In DNA, the CDR3 is TGTGCCAGCAGTCCCCCCCAGGAACCCTATGGCTACACCTTC.

This chain uses TRBV28 with TRBJ2-5; 8 positions match TRBD2. V shed 3 bases, J shed 2 bases, and the junction held 5 bases outside the gene matches. The CDR3 length is 15 residues. The germline CDR1 and CDR2 sequences are MDHEN and SYDVKM. CDR3 DNA sequence: TGTGCCAGCAGTTTGACTAGCGTGGGGCAAGAGACCCAGTACTTC. It is translated as CASSLTSVGQETQYF.

The chain recombines TRBV28 with TRBJ1-2; the match to TRBD1 covers 7 bases. Per germline, CDR1 MDHEN and CDR2 SYDVKM. After removal of 6 bases from V and 3 bases from J, the junction contained 4 bases not matched to a gene. The CDR3 consists of 13 residues. The CDR3 coding sequence is TGTGCCAGCAGCTTTGACAGGGACTATGGCTACACCTTC. Translation gives CASSFDRDYGYTF.